This entry is about one TCR beta chain. Its antigen is still unknown. This entry is derived from a study of CD8 T cells in ankylosing spondylitis. Study-wide findings and caveats: From matched ankylosing spondylitis synovial fluid, disease-linked clones were reportedly recovered at significantly enriched levels. Several highly homologous variants formed a TCR beta motif that appeared characteristic of ankylosing spondylitis blood. A CD8+ phenotype characterized the disease-linked clones, which were relatively rare in peripheral blood.

From germline, CDR1 is SGHKS and CDR2 YYEKEE (reference sequence). Trimming left V 3 bases short and J 4 bases short, with 16 bases between. CDR3 size: 15 residues. Library preparation for TCR beta used quantitative 5'-RACE with molecular barcodes. MiXCR was run by TCRdb on the 5' RACE reads, yielding one entry per CDR3 protein. The data contain around 440,000 distinct CDR3 sequences, roughly 17% of them singletons. Sequencing used blood, either unsorted or a sorted T cell fraction (not recorded which). This clonotype originated in a male donor with ankylosing spondylitis. The chain uses TRBV5-5 and TRBJ2-5; a possible D gene is TRBD1 (5 bases). The CDR3 is CASSSIQGVGETQYF. The CDR3 bases are TGTGCCAGCAGCTCGATCCAAGGGGTTGGAGAGACCCAGTACTTC. Filled out from reference TRBV5-5 and TRBJ2-5, the complete variable domain reads DAGVTQSPTHLIKTRGQQVTLRCSPISGHKSVSWYQQVLGQGPQFIFQYYEKEERGRGNFPDRFSARQFPNYSSELNVNALLLGDSALYLCASSSIQGVGETQYFGPGTRLLVL.